Below, 28 T cell receptor beta chains from the same sample are listed, as sequenced in a study of memory CD4+ T cells and cytomegalovirus serostatus. Single viable CD3+CD4+CD8-CD45RO+ cells were sorted as the memory CD4+ T cells. Method: immunoSEQ multiplex PCR; TCRdb's copy keeps in-frame clones and lacks some. Of about 57,000 clones in the sample, around 79% were seen once. Material: memory CD4+ T cells from blood. The receptors here all came from an adult in good health and CMV-seronegative.

The CDR3 protein is CASSPWTSGSGGTGELFF. In DNA form, the CDR3 reads TGCGCCAGCAGCCCGTGGACTAGCGGGAGCGGGGGCACCGGGGAGCTGTTTTTT. J is TRBJ2-2 and V is TRBV4-1; 13 bases map to TRBD2. The CDR3 is 18 amino acids. The V segment lost 4 bases and the J segment 4 bases; nucleotides outside the gene matches: 9. The germline V gene has CDR1 MGHRA and CDR2 YSYEKL.

The chain couples TRBV5-1 to TRBJ1-1; D not certain. Germline assignment: CDR1 SGHRS and CDR2 YFSETQ. Trimming removed 5 bases from V and 10 bases from J, with 9 bases in between. This CDR3 has 10 residues. CDR3 DNA: TGCGCCAGCAGTAGTGCTGTAGCTTTCTTT. Translated: CASSSAVAFF.

This chain connects TRBV28 to TRBJ1-4; D unclear. Per the germline V gene, CDR1 is MDHEN and CDR2 is SYDVKM. Deletions cut 5 bases from V and 3 bases from J, with 10 bases between. The CDR3 totals 14 residues. In DNA form, the CDR3 reads TGTGCCAGCAGTAAGGGTTACGCTAATGAAAAACTGTTTTTT. It encodes CASSKGYANEKLFF.

This chain connects TRBV4-2 to TRBJ1-3; D remains unclear. The V end lost 2 bases, the J end lost 0 bases, and 11 bases lay between the germline ends. This CDR3 spans 16 amino acids. Germline V gene data show CDR1 as LGHNA and CDR2 as YNFKEQ. As DNA, the CDR3 is TGTGCCAGCAGCCAAAGCCCACCAACCTCTGGAAACACCATATATTTT. It translates to CASSQSPPTSGNTIYF.

The V call is TRBV6-1, the J call TRBJ1-3, with a weak D call TRBD1 (5 bases). The CDR3 runs to 19 residues. Germline V gene sequence: CDR1 MNHNS, CDR2 SASEGT. V gave up 4 bases and J gave up 4 bases, with 26 bases separating them. The DNA for the CDR3 is TGTGCCAGCAGTGCCCCCCCGGGGTCGGTTTGGGGGAGGGGAAACACCATATATTTT. Its translation: CASSAPPGSVWGRGNTIYF.

The rearrangement uses TRBV5-1 and TRBJ2-7; the match to TRBD1 covers 8 bases. There are 15 residues in the CDR3. V shed 5 bases and J 2 bases; nucleotides not matched to a gene: 9. Germline lookup yields CDR1 SGHRS and CDR2 YFSETQ. CDR3 sequence reads: CASRPGQGRTYEQYF. Here the CDR3 DNA reads TGCGCCAGCAGACCTGGACAGGGAAGAACCTACGAGCAGTACTTC.

The rearrangement links TRBV2 to TRBJ1-4; no definite D call. The length of the CDR3 is 12 residues. CDR1 SNHLY and CDR2 FYNNEI come from the germline V gene. Trimming cost V 8 bases and J 4 bases, with 8 bases left between them. CDR3 sequence reads: CASGRINEKLFF. The CDR3 bases are TGTGCCAGCGGACGGATTAATGAAAAACTGTTTTTT.

The CDR3 sequence is CASSSRPSMGNTIYF. CDR3 nucleotides: TGTGCCAGCAGCTCTCGACCGAGCATGGGAAACACCATATATTTT. V usage is TRBV13 and J usage is TRBJ1-3; D gene ambiguous. In germline, CDR1 is PRHDT, CDR2 FYEKMQ (reference sequence). Trimming left V 4 bases short and J 4 bases short, with 14 bases between. The CDR3 is 15 amino acids.

The J gene is TRBJ1-4, the V gene TRBV7-6; 7 bases agree with TRBD1. Losses at the gene ends were 3 bases for V and 7 bases for J; bases not matched to a gene: 8. CDR3 size: 15 residues. The V gene's germline CDR1 is SGHVS and CDR2 FNYEAQ. In DNA, the CDR3 is TGTGCCAGCAGCTTTACCGACAGGGCGGCTGAAAAACTGTTTTTT. Encoded protein: CASSFTDRAAEKLFF.

The count of this clone is one. CDR3 sequence reads: CASSSDPSNTEAFF. The CDR3 coding sequence is TGTGCCAGCAGTTCCGACCCCTCGAACACTGAAGCTTTCTTT. This chain joins TRBV6-5 and TRBJ1-1; D remains unclear. The V gene lost 4 bases and the J gene lost 1 base, with 10 bases spanning the gap. Germline V gene sequence: CDR1 MNHEY, CDR2 SVGAGI. The CDR3 runs to 14 residues.

The genes are TRBV29-1 and TRBJ1-2; D gene unclear. Germline assignment: CDR1 SQVTM and CDR2 ANQGSEA. The CDR3 is made up of 11 amino acids. The V end lost 3 bases, the J end lost 1 base, and 3 bases lay between the germline ends. This chain's CDR3 is CSVDLNYGYTF. The CDR3 DNA is TGCAGCGTTGACCTTAACTATGGCTACACCTTC.

This clone occurred once. This chain links TRBV11-1 with TRBJ2-7; 9 bases fit TRBD1. The J segment lost 2 bases and the V segment lost 3 bases, leaving 2 bases of the junction unmatched. CDR1 and CDR2 (germline): SGHAT, FQDESV (reference sequence). CDR3 length: 14 residues. The CDR3 nucleotides are TGTGCCAGCAGCTTTGGACAGGGGCCCTACGAGCAGTACTTC. Residues: CASSFGQGPYEQYF.

The V gene is TRBV7-3, the J gene TRBJ2-3; 7 nucleotides line up with TRBD1. Germline V CDR1 and CDR2: SGHTA, FQGTGA. This CDR3 has 14 residues. The ends lost 5 bases at V and 4 bases at J; junction bases unmatched: 6. The chain's CDR3 is CASSPGQSPDTQYF. The CDR3 region has the DNA TGTGCCAGCAGCCCGGGACAGAGCCCAGATACGCAGTATTTT. The full variable domain, completed using reference TRBV7-3 and TRBJ2-3, is GAGVSQTPSNKVTEKGKYVELRCDPISGHTALYWYRQSLGQGPEFLIYFQGTGAADDSGLPNDRFFAVRPEGSVSTLKIQRTERGDSAVYLCASSPGQSPDTQYFGPGTRLTVL.

The rearrangement uses TRBV4-2 and TRBJ1-6, with TRBD1 identical over 11 bases. The V segment lost 6 bases and the J segment 4 bases; nucleotides outside the gene matches: 8. The CDR3 has 17 residues. Germline V gene lookup returns CDR1 LGHNA and CDR2 YNFKEQ. As DNA, the CDR3 is TGTGCCAGCAGACAATCCGGACAGGGGGCTTATAATTCACCCCTCCACTTT. Protein: CASRQSGQGAYNSPLHF.

The rearrangement joins TRBV2 to TRBJ1-2; D is perhaps TRBD1 (6 bases). The CDR3 contains 13 residues. The germline CDR1 and CDR2 sequences are SNHLY and FYNNEI. The germline V and J ends were trimmed by 2 bases and 8 bases, with 12 bases remaining between them. This CDR3 is CASSETAGVGYTF. For the CDR3, the DNA is TGTGCCAGCAGTGAAACGGCAGGGGTAGGCTACACCTTC.

This chain uses TRBV11-2 with TRBJ1-1; D uncertain. The CDR3 contains 16 residues. Trimming took off 0 bases at V and 1 base at J, with 12 bases between the two ends. Per germline, CDR1 SGHAT and CDR2 FQNNGV. The CDR3 protein is CASSLELGKKNTEAFF. The CDR3 nucleotides are TGTGCCAGCAGCTTAGAATTGGGAAAGAAGAACACTGAAGCTTTCTTT.

The J gene is TRBJ1-1, the V gene TRBV18, with TRBD1 matching over 7 bases. The germline V gene has CDR1 KGHSH and CDR2 LQKENI. CDR3 length equals 19 residues. Trimming took 4 bases from V and 1 from J; bases not matched to a gene: 18. CDR3 in DNA: TGTGCCAGCTCACGAAGGACCACAGGGGTAAGCAGAGGGAACACTGAAGCTTTCTTT. This translates into CASSRRTTGVSRGNTEAFF. Combining the CDR3 with reference TRBV18 and TRBJ1-1 gives the whole variable domain NAGVMQNPRHLVRRRGQEARLRCSPMKGHSHVYWYRQLPEEGLKFMVYLQKENIIDESGMPKERFSAEFPKEGPSILRIQQVVRGDSAAYFCASSRRTTGVSRGNTEAFFGQGTRLTVV.

This sequence joins TRBV5-1 and TRBJ2-1; D may match TRBD1 or TRBD2 (6 bases each). This CDR3 region has 15 residues. The germline gives CDR1 SGHRS, CDR2 YFSETQ. V dropped 0 bases and J dropped 8 bases, with 15 bases sitting between them. Here the CDR3 DNA reads TGCGCCAGCAGCTTGGATCGGGGGCGTTGGGATGAGCAGTTCTTC. Translated, it gives CASSLDRGRWDEQFF.

The chain is built from TRBV5-4 and TRBJ1-2, with D perhaps TRBD1 (6 bases). Trimming stripped 0 bases from V and 7 bases from J, with 13 bases between. The CDR3 totals 14 residues. Germline V lookup: CDR1 SGHNT, CDR2 YYREEE (reference sequence). CDR3 region: CASSLVAGEGGYTF. Written as DNA, the CDR3 is TGTGCCAGCAGCTTGGTAGCAGGGGAAGGTGGCTACACCTTC.

The rearrangement links TRBV7-9 to TRBJ1-4; TRBD1 aligns across 11 bases. Germline assignment: CDR1 SEHNR and CDR2 FQNEAQ (reference sequence). The V segment lost 5 bases and the J segment 8 bases; nucleotides outside the gene matches: 7. The length of the CDR3 is 15 residues. As DNA, the CDR3 is TGTGCCAGCAGCGGGCAGGACAGGGGGCACGAAAAACTGTTTTTT. Protein sequence: CASSGQDRGHEKLFF.

This CDR3 is CASSLVGRDTQYF. The CDR3 DNA follows: TGTGCCAGCAGCTTAGTGGGGCGGGATACGCAGTATTTT. The V gene is TRBV7-9, the J gene TRBJ2-3; weak D call: TRBD1 (5 bases). The CDR3 sequence is 13 residues long. Trimming took off 1 base at V and 6 bases at J, with 8 bases between the two ends. Germline CDR1 and CDR2: SEHNR and FQNEAQ (reference sequence).

The rearrangement joins TRBV6-5 to TRBJ2-5, with D perhaps TRBD1 or TRBD2 (5 bases each). Germline V gene data show CDR1 as MNHEY and CDR2 as SVGAGI. This CDR3 contains 14 residues. V gave up 0 bases and J gave up 4 bases, with 9 bases separating them. CDR3 region: CASSYSSGRETQYF. DNA of the CDR3: TGTGCCAGCAGTTACTCGTCAGGGAGAGAGACCCAGTACTTC.

The V call is TRBV6-1, the J call TRBJ2-3, with 7 bases fitting TRBD1. V shed 7 bases, J shed 4 bases, and the junction held 11 bases outside the gene matches. Germline V gene sequence: CDR1 MNHNS, CDR2 SASEGT. The CDR3 runs 15 residues. The DNA of the CDR3 is TGTGCCAGCACCAAGACAGGGATGGAAGCAGATACGCAGTATTTT. Protein sequence: CASTKTGMEADTQYF.

V gene TRBV6-5 combines with J gene TRBJ2-7; 10 nucleotides match TRBD2. The CDR3 has 15 amino acids. With V trimmed by 0 bases and J by 4 bases, 3 bases remained unmatched. Per germline, CDR1 MNHEY and CDR2 SVGAGI. CDR3 nucleotide sequence: TGTGCCAGCAGTTACTCCCCTAGCGGGAGATACGAGCAGTACTTC. It is translated as CASSYSPSGRYEQYF.

The chain combines TRBV19 with TRBJ2-3, with D perhaps TRBD1 (6 bases). The CDR3 runs 14 residues. Germline V gene data show CDR1 as LNHDA and CDR2 as SQIVND (reference sequence). Trimming took 1 base from V and 7 from J, leaving 12 bases between them. CDR3 coding DNA: TGTGCCAGTAGTATAGCCTCAGGGGAAAATACGCAGTATTTT. Translated, it gives CASSIASGENTQYF.

V usage is TRBV18 and J usage is TRBJ1-2, with D possibly being TRBD1 (6 bases). The V and J ends lost 8 bases and 5 bases respectively, with 18 bases between them. Germline V CDR1 and CDR2: KGHSH, LQKENI. The CDR3 covers 14 residues. CDR3 in amino acids: CASTTQGRSYGYTF. DNA for the CDR3: TGTGCCAGCACTACTCAGGGGCGGAGTTATGGCTACACCTTC.

V and J are TRBV29-1 and TRBJ1-2, with 9 bases identical to TRBD1. The CDR3 sequence is 13 residues long. The trim removed 4 bases at V and 4 bases at J, leaving 4 bases unmatched. Germline V gene sequence: CDR1 SQVTM, CDR2 ANQGSEA. CDR3 DNA: TGCAGCGTTGGAACAGGGGGCGCCTATGGCTACACCTTC. It codes for CSVGTGGAYGYTF.

The chain uses TRBV4-2 and TRBJ2-2; D possibly matches TRBD1 or TRBD2 (6 bases each). Germline loops: CDR1 LGHNA, CDR2 YNFKEQ. This CDR3 is 16 amino acids long. V lost 0 bases and J lost 4, with 12 bases in between. In DNA, the CDR3 is TGTGCCAGCAGCCAAGAACCCGGGGGCGGCACCGGGGAGCTGTTTTTT. It encodes CASSQEPGGGTGELFF.